This is a list of T cell receptor beta chains from one sample in a study of T cells expressing NK-cell markers. TCRdb re-called the 5' RACE reads and shows each CDR3 protein once, DNA omitted. This sample's table reports 440,000 or so distinct CDR3 sequences. The material sequenced was blood T cells: a sorted CD56 or NKG2C T cell subset, CD4+ or CD8+ T cells, or bulk PBMC T cells (not recorded which). The receptors were gathered from a woman between 18 and 70 years old in good health. Each CDR3 is given with its conserved first and last residue.

TRBV12-3/TRBV12-4,TRBJ1-5,17,CASSFGTGDSVNQPQHF
TRBV14,TRBJ1-1,13,CASSPRGAAEAFF
TRBV27,TRBJ1-2,15,CASSSSFQGNYGYTF
TRBV28,TRBJ2-7,13,CASSSAAPNEQYF
TRBV12-3/TRBV12-4,TRBJ1-5,13,CASSFEVYQPQHF
TRBV14,TRBJ2-1,13,CASSQALAGEQFF
TRBV18,TRBJ2-3,14,CASSPAGEEDTQYF
TRBV5-5,TRBJ2-4,14,CASSSRTRENIQYF
TRBV5-6,TRBJ2-1,14,CASSLGAGGSEQFF
TRBV7-9,TRBJ1-1,12,CASSFPGTEAFF
TRBV4-2,TRBJ1-4,16,CASSHARLDLNEKLFF
TRBV19,TRBJ1-2,16,CASSDLRQGIGYGYTF
TRBV11-2,TRBJ2-3,16,CASSALAGGGTDTQYF
TRBV20-1,TRBJ2-3,16,CSASRLAGGRTDTQYF
TRBV29-1,TRBJ2-1,12,CSVGKGYNEQFF
TRBV5-1,TRBJ2-2,15,CASSPTSGSTGELFF
TRBV6-2/TRBV6-3,TRBJ2-5,15,CASSYVGAGLETQYF
TRBV9,TRBJ2-1,18,CASSVDPLRSGYYNEQFF
TRBV18,TRBJ2-7,15,CASSSRGGENYEQYF
TRBV11-2,TRBJ2-1,14,CASSSAGSYNEQFF
TRBV6-2/TRBV6-3,TRBJ2-5,11,CAMGAGETQYF
TRBV20-1,TRBJ2-3,12,CSGSGHTDTQYF